This TCR beta chain appears in the sequencing data of a study of shared clonotypes between healthy human individuals. Sorted-subset replicate PCRs used roughly 210 ng of genomic DNA. This amount corresponded to tens of thousands of T cell genomes. Sequencing used immunoSEQ multiplex PCR; TCRdb keeps in-frame clones, though not all of them. The table shows more than 2 million clones, with roughly 96% occurring only once. Sequencing was performed on naive CD4+ T cells sorted from blood. This sample's subset: CD45RA+ positively selected. This receptor was obtained from a man aged 18 to 29 in good health.

CDR3 sequence (DNA): TGCGCCAGCAGCTTGCGCAGGGGGCAAGATACGCAGTATTTT. Translated, it gives CASSLRRGQDTQYF. The rearrangement uses TRBV5-1 and TRBJ2-3; TRBD1 matches at 8 bases. Germline V gene lookup returns CDR1 SGHRS and CDR2 YFSETQ. The J segment lost 5 bases and the V segment lost 1 base, leaving 3 bases of the junction unmatched. The CDR3 is made up of 14 amino acids. The complete variable domain, with remaining parts taken from reference TRBV5-1 and TRBJ2-3, reads KAGVTQTPRYLIKTRGQQVTLSCSPISGHRSVSWYQQTPGQGLQFLFEYFSETQRNKGNFPGRFSGRQFSNSRSEMNVSTLELGDSALYLCASSLRRGQDTQYFGPGTRLTVL.